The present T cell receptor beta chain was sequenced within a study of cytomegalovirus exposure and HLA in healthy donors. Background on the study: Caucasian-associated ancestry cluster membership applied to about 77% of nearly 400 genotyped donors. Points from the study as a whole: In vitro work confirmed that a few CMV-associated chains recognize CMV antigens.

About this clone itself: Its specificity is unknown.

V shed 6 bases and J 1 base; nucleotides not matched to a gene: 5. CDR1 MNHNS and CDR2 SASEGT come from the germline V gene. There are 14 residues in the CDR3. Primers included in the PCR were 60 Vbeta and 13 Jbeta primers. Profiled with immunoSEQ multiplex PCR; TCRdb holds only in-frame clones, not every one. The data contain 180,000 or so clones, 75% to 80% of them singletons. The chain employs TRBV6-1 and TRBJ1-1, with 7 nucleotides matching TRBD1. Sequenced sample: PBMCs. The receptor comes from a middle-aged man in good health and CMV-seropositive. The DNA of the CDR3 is TGTGCCAGCAGAAGGGACAGAAGGAACACTGAAGCTTTCTTT. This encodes CASRRDRRNTEAFF.